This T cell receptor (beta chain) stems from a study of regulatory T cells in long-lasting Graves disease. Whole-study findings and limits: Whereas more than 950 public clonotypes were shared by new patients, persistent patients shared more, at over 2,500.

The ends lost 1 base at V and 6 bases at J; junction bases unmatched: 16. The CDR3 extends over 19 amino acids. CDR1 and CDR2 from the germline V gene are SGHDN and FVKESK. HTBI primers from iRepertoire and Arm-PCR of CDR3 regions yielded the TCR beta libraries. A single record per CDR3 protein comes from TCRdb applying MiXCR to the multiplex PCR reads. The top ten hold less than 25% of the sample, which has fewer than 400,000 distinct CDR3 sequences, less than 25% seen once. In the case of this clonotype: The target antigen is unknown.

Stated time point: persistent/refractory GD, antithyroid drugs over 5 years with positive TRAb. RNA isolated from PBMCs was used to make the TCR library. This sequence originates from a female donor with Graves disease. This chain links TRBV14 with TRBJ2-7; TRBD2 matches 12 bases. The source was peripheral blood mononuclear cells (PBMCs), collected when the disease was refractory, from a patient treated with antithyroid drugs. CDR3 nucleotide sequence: TGTGCCAGCAGCCAAGCCAGCTTCGAGCTAGCGGGAGGGCGTCTCGAGCAGTACTTC. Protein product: CASSQASFELAGGRLEQYF.